Shown below are 19 T cell receptor beta chains from a single sample sequenced in a study of early T cells in non-severe SARS-CoV-2 infection. MiXCR, run by TCRdb on the 5' RACE reads, gives a single entry per CDR3 protein. The sample shows tens of thousands of distinct CDR3 sequences, about 12% of them seen only once. Material: whole blood. The source is an adult who was a healthcare worker with PCR-confirmed SARS-CoV-2 infection or an uninfected control (not recorded which).

This clonotype was observed a handful of times. This sequence joins TRBV28 and TRBJ2-1; D is undetermined. Germline-derived CDR1 and CDR2 are MDHEN and SYDVKM. V was trimmed by 6 bases and J by 6 bases, leaving 6 bases between them. The CDR3 loop spans 11 amino acids. The CDR3 DNA sequence: TGTGCCAGCAGACACGCCAATGAGCAGTTCTTC. It codes for CASRHANEQFF.

This clonotype was seen at least ten times. The chain is built from TRBV6-1 and TRBJ1-2; 7 nucleotides match TRBD1. The ends lost 9 bases at V and 7 bases at J; junction bases unmatched: 8. Germline V gives CDR1 MNHNS, CDR2 SASEGT. This CDR3 region has 12 residues. The CDR3, as DNA: TGTGCCAGGGGGACAGCCTGGGGTGGCTACACCTTC. Protein: CARGTAWGGYTF.

The V gene is TRBV18, the J gene TRBJ2-1; no definite D call. This CDR3 is built from 14 residues. Germline CDR1 and CDR2: KGHSH and LQKENI. The germline V and J ends were trimmed by 0 bases and 6 bases, with 9 bases remaining between them. The CDR3 protein is CASSPPSYSNEQFF. As DNA, the CDR3 is TGTGCCAGCTCACCACCCTCGTACAGCAATGAGCAGTTCTTC.

In its sample, this clonotype was seen many times. The chain employs TRBV5-1 and TRBJ1-6; D is ambiguous. The germline gives CDR1 SGHRS, CDR2 YFSETQ. The CDR3 consists of 14 residues. With 2 bases removed from V and 7 bases from J, the gap between germline ends came to 10 bases. The CDR3 bases are TGCGCCAGCAGCTTCGCCGGCGACAATTCACCCCTCCACTTT. Protein: CASSFAGDNSPLHF. Based on the CDR3 plus reference TRBV5-1 and TRBJ1-6, the full variable domain is KAGVTQTPRYLIKTRGQQVTLSCSPISGHRSVSWYQQTPGQGLQFLFEYFSETQRNKGNFPGRFSGRQFSNSRSEMNVSTLELGDSALYLCASSFAGDNSPLHFGNGTRLTVT.

This clonotype was seen repeatedly, ten times or more. The rearrangement joins TRBV4-1 to TRBJ1-3; D possibly corresponds to TRBD1 (5 bases). Germline V gene sequence: CDR1 MGHRA, CDR2 YSYEKL. V was pared by 3 bases and J by 3 bases, with 12 bases between. The CDR3 is made up of 15 amino acids. The CDR3 DNA is TGCGCCAGCAGCCAGGGGGGAGGTTATGGAAACACCATATATTTT. This sequence encodes CASSQGGGYGNTIYF.

This clonotype occurred many times. The CDR3 spells CASSFGTPAAEAFF. The DNA for the CDR3 is TGTGCCAGCTCATTCGGGACACCAGCCGCTGAAGCTTTCTTT. V and J are TRBV18 and TRBJ1-1; D possibly corresponds to TRBD1 (6 bases). The germline V and J ends were trimmed by 5 bases and 6 bases, with 16 bases remaining between them. This CDR3 region has 14 residues. From germline, CDR1 is KGHSH and CDR2 LQKENI.

This chain connects TRBV29-1 to TRBJ2-2; tentatively, D is TRBD2 (5 bases). In germline, CDR1 is SQVTM, CDR2 ANQGSEA. The V end was cut by 6 bases, the J end by 4 bases, with 15 bases between. The CDR3 sequence is 14 residues long. In DNA form, the CDR3 reads TGCAGCGTCAAACCGGGAACGAGCACCGGGGAGCTGTTTTTT. Encoded protein: CSVKPGTSTGELFF.

The chain carries TRBV5-4 and TRBJ2-1, with D possibly TRBD2 on 5 matching bases. The CDR3 spans 14 residues. V gave up 5 bases and J gave up 8 bases, with 17 bases separating them. Germline CDR1 SGHNT, CDR2 YYREEE (reference sequence). CDR3 sequence reads: CASSRGRLAHEQFF. CDR3 DNA: TGTGCCAGCAGTCGTGGCAGGCTAGCCCATGAGCAGTTCTTC.

This clonotype showed up many times. The J gene is TRBJ2-5, the V gene TRBV7-2; D gene ambiguous. This CDR3 is built from 14 residues. The V gene's germline CDR1 is SGHTA and CDR2 FQGNSA. The V gene lost 4 bases and the J gene lost 6 bases, with 15 bases spanning the gap. CDR3 in DNA: TGTGCCAGCAGCTGGAATCCCGGCACTCAGACCCAGTACTTC. This codes for CASSWNPGTQTQYF.

The chain uses TRBV7-9 and TRBJ2-5; D possibly corresponds to TRBD2 (6 bases). CDR3 length: 14 residues. V was clipped by 1 base and J by 4 bases, with 10 bases between them. Germline V gives CDR1 SEHNR, CDR2 FQNEAQ (reference sequence). In nucleotides, the CDR3 is TGTGCCAGCAGCTTAGTTGCGGGGATAGAGACCCAGTACTTC. Its translation: CASSLVAGIETQYF.

This clonotype was observed a handful of times. The gene calls are TRBV9 and TRBJ2-1, with D uncertain. Germline CDR1 SGDLS, CDR2 YYNGEE. The CDR3 length is 17 residues. Trimming cost V 0 bases and J 6 bases, with 19 bases left between them. DNA of the CDR3: TGTGCCAGCAGCGTAGACCCCACCCCCAGCCAGCCCAATGAGCAGTTCTTC. Translated, it gives CASSVDPTPSQPNEQFF. The full variable domain, rest sourced from reference TRBV9 and TRBJ2-1, is DSGVTQTPKHLITATGQRVTLRCSPRSGDLSVYWYQQSLDQGLQFLIQYYNGEERAKGNILERFSAQQFPDLHSELNLSSLELGDSALYFCASSVDPTPSQPNEQFFGPGTRLTVL.

This clonotype was found many times. V is TRBV3-1 and J is TRBJ2-7; 7 bases agree with TRBD2. From germline, CDR1 is LGHDT and CDR2 YNNKEL (reference sequence). CDR3 length equals 15 residues. J was trimmed by 2 bases and V by 6 bases; bases with no gene match: 10. The CDR3 bases are TGTGCCAGCAGATCCGGGACTAACGTCGCCTACGAGCAGTACTTC. It codes for CASRSGTNVAYEQYF.

This clonotype was counted many times. The rearrangement links TRBV24-1 to TRBJ1-1; 9 bases are a match to TRBD1. V dropped 4 bases and J dropped 6; count of bases not matched to a gene: 11. The CDR3 length is 16 residues. Germline CDR1 and CDR2: KGHDR and SFDVKD. The CDR3 sequence is CATSDLNRDRDSEAFF. CDR3 sequence (DNA): TGTGCCACCAGTGACCTGAACCGGGACAGGGACTCTGAAGCTTTCTTT.

The chain combines TRBV14 with TRBJ1-5; D is ambiguous. The ends were cut back, 5 bases at V and 4 bases at J, with 6 bases in the middle. Germline V lookup: CDR1 SGHDN, CDR2 FVKESK. There are 12 residues in the CDR3. CDR3 in amino acids: CASSYMNQPQHF. The CDR3 DNA reads as TGTGCCAGCAGCTATATGAATCAGCCCCAGCATTTT.

V usage is TRBV2 and J usage is TRBJ2-7, with TRBD2 identical over 7 bases. The V segment lost 7 bases and the J segment 2 bases; nucleotides outside the gene matches: 11. CDR1 and CDR2 from the germline V gene are SNHLY and FYNNEI. The CDR3 sequence is 15 residues long. The CDR3 DNA is TGTGCCAGCACCCCGGATAGCGGGTTACCCTACGAGCAGTACTTC. This sequence encodes CASTPDSGLPYEQYF.

The chain joins TRBV11-2 to TRBJ2-5; 15 bases match TRBD2. With V trimmed by 4 bases and J by 5 bases, 2 bases remained unmatched. This CDR3 has 15 amino acids. Germline CDR1 and CDR2: SGHAT and FQNNGV. The CDR3 is CASSWGLAGGETQYF. The CDR3 nucleotides are TGTGCCAGCAGCTGGGGACTAGCGGGGGGTGAGACCCAGTACTTC.

This clonotype was recorded many times. This chain links TRBV9 with TRBJ1-1, with D perhaps matching TRBD1 (6 bases). Germline values: CDR1 SGDLS, CDR2 YYNGEE. Between the trimmed V and J ends, which lost 4 bases and 4 bases, there was a span of 11 bases. The CDR3 has 13 amino acids. Here the CDR3 reads CASSTGSSTEAFF. The CDR3 DNA reads TGTGCCAGCAGCACAGGGTCGAGCACTGAAGCTTTCTTT.

The chain combines TRBV6-5 with TRBJ2-1, with 7 bases fitting TRBD2. Trimming at V came to 2 bases and at J to 8 bases, leaving 3 bases not matched to a gene. CDR3 length: 13 residues. Germline V gives CDR1 MNHEY, CDR2 SVGAGI. The CDR3 DNA is TGTGCCAGCAGTTACCGTGCGGGAGATGAGCAGTTCTTC. Translating gives CASSYRAGDEQFF.

The table lists this clonotype with a few counts. The chain recombines TRBV19 with TRBJ2-7; TRBD1 matches at 9 bases. The V and J ends lost 6 bases and 2 bases, in that order; junction bases with no gene match: 2. The CDR3 is 13 residues long. Germline lookup yields CDR1 LNHDA and CDR2 SQIVND (reference sequence). CDR3 bases: TGTGCCAGTAGAAGACAGGGGGCCTACGAGCAGTACTTC. Translating gives CASRRQGAYEQYF.